The rows below give T cell receptor beta chains drawn from one sample of a study of patients and donors after allogeneic stem cell transplantation. TCRdb reprocessed the RT-PCR reads via MiXCR and lists one record per CDR3 protein. The sample consists of some 880,000 distinct CDR3 sequences, around 17% of them appearing once. Sequenced: blood, either unsorted or a sorted T cell fraction (not recorded which). The receptors were sampled from a human donor who was either an allogeneic HSCT recipient or a stem cell or donor lymphocyte infusion donor (not recorded which). It is not recorded whose cells these are; they may come from a transplant donor. CDR3s include the opening cysteine and the closing phenylalanine or tryptophan. The D gene is left open where the match is weak. Only some rows state a clone size, as once, few, many or a class for expanded clones.

clone_size: NA; j_call: TRBJ2-3; d_call: NA; v_call: TRBV25-1; cdr3_aa: CASSGPGSADTQYF; cdr3_nt: TGTGCCAGCTCCGGCCCAGGGAGCGCAGATACGCAGTATTTT
clone_size: NA; j_call: TRBJ1-2; d_call: TRBD1; v_call: TRBV29-1; cdr3_aa: CSVENWDRMGNYGYTF; cdr3_nt: TGCAGCGTTGAAAATTGGGACAGGATGGGTAACTATGGCTACACCTTC
clone_size: NA; j_call: TRBJ2-2; d_call: TRBD2; v_call: TRBV27; cdr3_aa: CASGTSGEIYTGELFF; cdr3_nt: TGTGCCAGCGGGACTAGCGGGGAAATTTATACCGGGGAGCTGTTTTTT
clone_size: NA; j_call: TRBJ2-1; d_call: NA; v_call: TRBV25-1; cdr3_aa: CASSARTAWVIYNEQFF; cdr3_nt: TGTGCCAGCAGTGCCCGGACAGCCTGGGTTATCTACAATGAGCAGTTCTTC
clone_size: NA; j_call: TRBJ1-3; d_call: TRBD1; v_call: TRBV12-3/TRBV12-4; cdr3_aa: CASSLGDRAGNTIYF; cdr3_nt: TGTGCCAGCAGTCTCGGAGACAGGGCTGGAAACACCATATATTTT
clone_size: few; j_call: TRBJ1-2; d_call: TRBD1; v_call: TRBV7-8; cdr3_aa: CASSSLTVLGQGIDGYTF; cdr3_nt: TGTGCCAGCAGCTCCCTCACCGTACTTGGACAGGGGATAGATGGCTACACCTTC
clone_size: NA; j_call: TRBJ2-5; d_call: TRBD2; v_call: TRBV9; cdr3_aa: CASSPITSGRIETQYF; cdr3_nt: TGTGCCAGCAGTCCTATTACTAGCGGGAGGATCGAGACCCAGTACTTC
clone_size: NA; j_call: TRBJ2-7; d_call: TRBD1; v_call: TRBV7-8; cdr3_aa: CASRPDRVRTYEQYF; cdr3_nt: TGTGCCAGCAGACCGGACAGGGTAAGGACCTACGAGCAGTACTTC
clone_size: NA; j_call: TRBJ2-5; d_call: TRBD2; v_call: TRBV4-2; cdr3_aa: CASSQEKVGGGLQETQYF; cdr3_nt: TGTGCCAGCAGCCAAGAGAAGGTCGGGGGGGGGCTCCAAGAGACCCAGTACTTC
clone_size: NA; j_call: TRBJ2-1; d_call: TRBD2; v_call: TRBV13; cdr3_aa: CASSLERAGVLNYNEQFF; cdr3_nt: TGTGCCAGCAGCTTAGAACGAGCGGGAGTGCTGAACTACAATGAGCAGTTCTTC
clone_size: NA; j_call: TRBJ2-7; d_call: TRBD1; v_call: TRBV9; cdr3_aa: CASSGTGALVSEQYF; cdr3_nt: TGTGCCAGCAGCGGGACAGGAGCTTTAGTGAGTGAGCAGTACTTC
clone_size: NA; j_call: TRBJ1-1; d_call: NA; v_call: TRBV12-3/TRBV12-4; cdr3_aa: CASSFSQVEAFF; cdr3_nt: TGTGCCAGCAGTTTTAGTCAGGTTGAAGCTTTCTTT
clone_size: few; j_call: TRBJ2-7; d_call: NA; v_call: TRBV14; cdr3_aa: CASSQRGPGGSVQYF; cdr3_nt: TGTGCCAGCAGCCAAAGAGGTCCCGGGGGATCCGTGCAGTACTTC
clone_size: few; j_call: TRBJ1-1; d_call: TRBD1; v_call: TRBV6-1; cdr3_aa: CASSTTGTGFNTEAFF; cdr3_nt: TGTGCCAGCAGTACTACCGGGACAGGGTTTAACACTGAAGCTTTCTTT
clone_size: few; j_call: TRBJ1-5; d_call: NA; v_call: TRBV6-6; cdr3_aa: CASSTSTQGPQHF; cdr3_nt: TGTGCCAGCAGTACGAGCACCCAGGGGCCCCAGCATTTT
clone_size: NA; j_call: TRBJ1-3; d_call: NA; v_call: TRBV12-3/TRBV12-4; cdr3_aa: CASMGAGNTIYF; cdr3_nt: TGTGCCAGCATGGGGGCTGGAAACACCATATATTTT
clone_size: NA; j_call: TRBJ1-4; d_call: TRBD1; v_call: TRBV5-1; cdr3_aa: CASSLTLTGGGEKLFF; cdr3_nt: TGCGCCAGCAGCTTGACCCTGACAGGGGGAGGTGAAAAACTGTTTTTT
clone_size: NA; j_call: TRBJ2-5; d_call: NA; v_call: TRBV6-1; cdr3_aa: CASRESGDIQETQYF; cdr3_nt: TGTGCCAGCAGAGAGTCAGGGGACATACAAGAGACCCAGTACTTC
clone_size: few; j_call: TRBJ2-5; d_call: NA; v_call: TRBV7-8; cdr3_aa: CASSLPQGFGETQYF; cdr3_nt: TGTGCCAGCAGCTTACCACAGGGTTTTGGAGAGACCCAGTACTTC
clone_size: few; j_call: TRBJ1-2; d_call: NA; v_call: TRBV12-3/TRBV12-4; cdr3_aa: CASSGRWLPVYYGYTF; cdr3_nt: TGTGCCAGCAGTGGGCGTTGGCTACCGGTGTACTATGGCTACACCTTC
clone_size: few; j_call: TRBJ1-3; d_call: NA; v_call: TRBV20-1; cdr3_aa: CSARVVGGSGNTIYF; cdr3_nt: TGCAGTGCTAGAGTGGTTGGGGGTTCTGGAAACACCATATATTTT
clone_size: NA; j_call: TRBJ1-2; d_call: TRBD1; v_call: TRBV20-1; cdr3_aa: CSAMRAVGQAGYTF; cdr3_nt: TGCAGTGCTATGCGGGCGGTGGGACAGGCGGGCTACACCTTC
clone_size: NA; j_call: TRBJ2-1; d_call: TRBD2; v_call: TRBV15; cdr3_aa: CATEEGGVSYNEQFF; cdr3_nt: TGTGCCACCGAGGAGGGAGGGGTGTCCTACAATGAGCAGTTCTTC
clone_size: few; j_call: TRBJ2-3; d_call: NA; v_call: TRBV6-1; cdr3_aa: CASTRDTLGVDTQYF; cdr3_nt: TGTGCCAGCACCCGGGACACCCTTGGGGTAGATACGCAGTATTTT
clone_size: few; j_call: TRBJ1-2; d_call: NA; v_call: TRBV6-1; cdr3_aa: CASSPPGPTGYTF; cdr3_nt: TGTGCCAGCAGCCCCCCGGGCCCAACTGGCTACACCTTC